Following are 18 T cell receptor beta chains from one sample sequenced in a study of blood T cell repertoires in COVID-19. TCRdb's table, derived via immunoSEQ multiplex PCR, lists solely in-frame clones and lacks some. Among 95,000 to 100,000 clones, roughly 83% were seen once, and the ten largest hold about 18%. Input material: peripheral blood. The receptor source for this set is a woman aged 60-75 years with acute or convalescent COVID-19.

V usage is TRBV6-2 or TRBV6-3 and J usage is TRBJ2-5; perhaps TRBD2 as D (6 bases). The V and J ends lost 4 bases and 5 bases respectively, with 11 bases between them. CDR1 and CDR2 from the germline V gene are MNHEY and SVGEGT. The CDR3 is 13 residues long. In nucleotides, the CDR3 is TGTGCCAGCAGTTTCCGACTAGGGGAGACCCAGTACTTC. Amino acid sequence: CASSFRLGETQYF.

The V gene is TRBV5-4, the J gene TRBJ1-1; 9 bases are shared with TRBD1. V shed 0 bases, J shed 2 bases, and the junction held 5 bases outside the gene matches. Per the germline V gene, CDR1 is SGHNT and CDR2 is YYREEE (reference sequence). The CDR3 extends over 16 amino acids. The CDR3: CASSLARTGVNTEAFF. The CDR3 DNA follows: TGTGCCAGCAGCTTGGCCCGGACAGGGGTAAACACTGAAGCTTTCTTT.

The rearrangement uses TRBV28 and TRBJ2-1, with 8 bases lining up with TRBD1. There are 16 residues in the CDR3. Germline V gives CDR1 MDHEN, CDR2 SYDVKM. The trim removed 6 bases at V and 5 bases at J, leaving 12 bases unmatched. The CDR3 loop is CASSLPPGQVNNEQFF. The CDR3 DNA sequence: TGTGCCAGCAGCCTCCCGCCGGGACAGGTAAACAATGAGCAGTTCTTC.

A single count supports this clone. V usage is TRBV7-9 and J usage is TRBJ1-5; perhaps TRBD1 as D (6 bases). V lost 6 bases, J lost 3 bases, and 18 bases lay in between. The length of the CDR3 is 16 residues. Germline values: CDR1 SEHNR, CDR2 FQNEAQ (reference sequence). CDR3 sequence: CASSDLRTDINQPQHF. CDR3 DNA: TGTGCCAGCAGTGATCTTCGGACAGACATCAATCAGCCCCAGCATTTT.

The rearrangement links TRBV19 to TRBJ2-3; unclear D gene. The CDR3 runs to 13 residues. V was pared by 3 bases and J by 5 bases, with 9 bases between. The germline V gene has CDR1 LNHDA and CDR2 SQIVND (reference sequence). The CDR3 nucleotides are TGTGCCAGTAGTATCGCTGGCGGAGATACGCAGTATTTT. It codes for CASSIAGGDTQYF.

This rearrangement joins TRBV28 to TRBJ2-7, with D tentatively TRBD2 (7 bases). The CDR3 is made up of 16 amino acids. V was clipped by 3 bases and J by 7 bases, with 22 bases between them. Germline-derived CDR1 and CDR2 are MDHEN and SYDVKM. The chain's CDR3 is CASSFTFGGHSDEQYF. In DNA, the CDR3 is TGTGCCAGCAGTTTTACTTTCGGGGGGCATTCGGATGAGCAGTACTTC.

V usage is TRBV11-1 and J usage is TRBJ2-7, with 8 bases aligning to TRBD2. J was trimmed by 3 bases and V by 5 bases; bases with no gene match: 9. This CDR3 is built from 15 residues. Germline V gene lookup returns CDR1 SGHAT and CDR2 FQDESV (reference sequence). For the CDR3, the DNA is TGTGCCAGCAGCCTCCATAGCGGGACACACTACGAGCAGTACTTC. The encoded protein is CASSLHSGTHYEQYF.

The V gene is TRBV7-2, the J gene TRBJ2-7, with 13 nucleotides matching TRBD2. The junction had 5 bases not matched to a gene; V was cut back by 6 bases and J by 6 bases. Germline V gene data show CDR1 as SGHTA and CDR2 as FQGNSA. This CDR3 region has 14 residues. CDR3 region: CASRLAGGNSEQYF. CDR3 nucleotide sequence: TGTGCCAGCAGACTAGCGGGGGGGAATTCCGAGCAGTACTTC.

The CDR3, as DNA: TGTGCCAGCAGCCAAGATCTCCCCGATCAGCCCCAGCATTTT. This codes for CASSQDLPDQPQHF. The chain employs TRBV4-2 and TRBJ1-5; D remains ambiguous. Germline V CDR1 and CDR2: LGHNA, YNFKEQ. V lost 0 bases and J 5 bases, leaving 8 bases between the germline ends. The CDR3 sequence is 14 residues long.

CDR3 sequence (DNA): TGTGCCAGCAGAGAGACTAGCGGGGTGCAGACCCAGTACTTC. As protein: CASRETSGVQTQYF. The chain couples TRBV2 to TRBJ2-5; 11 bases fit TRBD2. Trimming cost V 6 bases and J 6 bases; bases outside gene matches: 6. Germline loops: CDR1 SNHLY, CDR2 FYNNEI. There are 14 residues in the CDR3. The whole variable domain, filled in from reference TRBV2 and TRBJ2-5, reads EPEVTQTPSHQVTQMGQEVILRCVPISNHLYFYWYRQILGQKVEFLVSFYNNEISEKSEIFDDQFSVERPDGSNFTLKIRSTKLEDSAMYFCASRETSGVQTQYFGPGTRLLVL.

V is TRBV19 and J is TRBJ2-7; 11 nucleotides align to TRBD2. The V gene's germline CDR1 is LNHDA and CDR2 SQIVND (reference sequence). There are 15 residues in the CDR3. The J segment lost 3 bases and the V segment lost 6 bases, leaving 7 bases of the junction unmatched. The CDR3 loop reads CASRRTSGGVYEQYF. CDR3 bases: TGTGCCAGTAGACGAACTAGCGGGGGAGTCTACGAGCAGTACTTC.

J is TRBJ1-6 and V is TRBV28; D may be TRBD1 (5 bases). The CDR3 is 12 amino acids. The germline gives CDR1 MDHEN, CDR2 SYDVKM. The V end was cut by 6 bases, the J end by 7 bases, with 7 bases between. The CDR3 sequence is CASSYRNSPLHF. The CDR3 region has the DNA TGTGCCAGCAGCTACAGGAATTCACCCCTCCACTTT.

CDR3 in DNA: TGTGCCAGCAGCTGGGGGACAGGGTCGAACACTGAAGCTTTCTTT. It encodes CASSWGTGSNTEAFF. V and J are TRBV5-6 and TRBJ1-1, with 9 bases identical to TRBD1. The V segment lost 3 bases and the J segment 1 base; nucleotides outside the gene matches: 4. CDR1 and CDR2 from the germline V gene are SGHDT and YYEEEE. The CDR3 length is 15 residues.

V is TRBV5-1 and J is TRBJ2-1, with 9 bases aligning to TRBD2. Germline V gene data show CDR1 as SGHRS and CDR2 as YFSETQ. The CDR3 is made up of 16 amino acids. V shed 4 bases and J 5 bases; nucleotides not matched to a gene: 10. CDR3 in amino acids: CASSPRGSGGDNEQFF. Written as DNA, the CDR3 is TGCGCCAGCAGCCCCCGGGGTAGCGGGGGAGACAATGAGCAGTTCTTC.

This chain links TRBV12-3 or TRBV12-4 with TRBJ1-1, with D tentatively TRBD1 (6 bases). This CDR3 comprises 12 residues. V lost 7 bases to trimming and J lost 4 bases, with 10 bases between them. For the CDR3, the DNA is TGTGCCAGCAAGGGGGGGGGCACTGAAGCTTTCTTT. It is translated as CASKGGGTEAFF.

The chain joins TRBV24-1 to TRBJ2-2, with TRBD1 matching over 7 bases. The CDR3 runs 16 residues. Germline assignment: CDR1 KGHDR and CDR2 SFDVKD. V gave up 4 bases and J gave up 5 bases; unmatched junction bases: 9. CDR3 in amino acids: CATSDLRTGSTGELFF. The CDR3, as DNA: TGTGCCACCAGTGACCTACGGACAGGAAGTACCGGGGAGCTGTTTTTT.

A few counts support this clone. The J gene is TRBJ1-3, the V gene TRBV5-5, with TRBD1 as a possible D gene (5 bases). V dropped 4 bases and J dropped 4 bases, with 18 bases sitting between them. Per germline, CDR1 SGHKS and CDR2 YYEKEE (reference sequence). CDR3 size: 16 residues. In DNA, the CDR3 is TGTGCCAGCAGCACCACCGGGACTCTAGGGGGAAACACCATATATTTT. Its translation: CASSTTGTLGGNTIYF. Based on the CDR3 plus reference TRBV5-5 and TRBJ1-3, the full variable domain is DAGVTQSPTHLIKTRGQQVTLRCSPISGHKSVSWYQQVLGQGPQFIFQYYEKEERGRGNFPDRFSARQFPNYSSELNVNALLLGDSALYLCASSTTGTLGGNTIYFGEGSWLTVV.

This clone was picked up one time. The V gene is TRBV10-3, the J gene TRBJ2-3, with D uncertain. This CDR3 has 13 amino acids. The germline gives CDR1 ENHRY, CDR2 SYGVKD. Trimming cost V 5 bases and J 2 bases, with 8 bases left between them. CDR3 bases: TGTGCCATCAGTACGCAGTCCACAGATACGCAGTATTTT. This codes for CAISTQSTDTQYF.